Listed below are T cell receptor beta chains from one sample, sequenced in a study of early T cells in non-severe SARS-CoV-2 infection. TCRdb recomputed calls from the 5' RACE reads with MiXCR, one row per CDR3 protein. The sample includes approximately 32,000 distinct CDR3 sequences, 5% to 6.5% of them seen just once. Sequenced sample: whole blood. These TCRs come from an adult who was a healthcare worker with PCR-confirmed SARS-CoV-2 infection or an uninfected control (not recorded which). CDR3s include the opening cysteine and the closing phenylalanine or tryptophan. D genes are given only for firm matches. The size field is filled for only some rows; it gives once, few, many or a size class.

D	V	size	J	DNA	CDR3
.	TRBV19	few	TRBJ2-1	TGTGCCAGTCAGCGCTACATTGGGGATGAGCAGTTCTTC	CASQRYIGDEQFF
.	TRBV7-2	many	TRBJ1-4	TGTGCCAGCAGCCAAACCGGGAGCAATGAAAAACTGTTTTTT	CASSQTGSNEKLFF
.	TRBV20-1	many	TRBJ1-1	TGCAGTGCTAGGGGCCAAGGGGACACTGAAGCTTTCTTT	CSARGQGDTEAFF
.	TRBV11-3	many	TRBJ1-2	TGTGCCAGCAGCCCCGCGATGGGCGACGGCTACACCTTC	CASSPAMGDGYTF
.	TRBV21-1	.	TRBJ2-7	TGTGCCAGCAGCAAAGTGGAAGAACCGGACGAGCAGTACTTC	CASSKVEEPDEQYF
.	TRBV12-3/TRBV12-4	few	TRBJ2-5	TGTGCCAGCAGTTTAGCGGGAGAGGAGGAGACCCAGTACTTC	CASSLAGEEETQYF
TRBD1	TRBV7-2	.	TRBJ2-7	TGTGCCAGCAGCACTGGACAGGGATCGTACGAGCAGTACTTC	CASSTGQGSYEQYF
TRBD2	TRBV7-9	few	TRBJ2-3	TGTGCCAGCAGCCCCACTAGCGGGGGGGCCCGGGATACGCAGTATTTT	CASSPTSGGARDTQYF
.	TRBV6-6	many	TRBJ2-1	TGTGCCAGCAGATCCACTTTCAGGAAAAATGAGCAGTTCTTC	CASRSTFRKNEQFF
TRBD1	TRBV6-5	many	TRBJ2-7	TGTGCCAGCAGTCAACGACAGGGGGCAGGCGAGCAGTACTTC	CASSQRQGAGEQYF
.	TRBV12-3/TRBV12-4	many	TRBJ2-5	TGTGCCAGCAGCCTGTCTTGGTCCTTGACCCAGTACTTC	CASSLSWSLTQYF
.	TRBV6-5	many	TRBJ1-5	TGTGCCAGCAGTTCATACAGGGATAGCAATCAGCCCCAGCATTTT	CASSSYRDSNQPQHF
TRBD1	TRBV5-1	many	TRBJ1-3	TGCGCCAGCAGCCCCGGGACAGGGGTCAGGGCTGGAAACACCATATATTTT	CASSPGTGVRAGNTIYF
TRBD2	TRBV10-3	many	TRBJ2-7	TGTGCCATTCGTAGCGGAGCGGGGGCCTACGAGCAGTACTTC	CAIRSGAGAYEQYF
.	TRBV7-2	few	TRBJ2-1	TGTGCCAGCAGCTTAGCGGGGCAGGGGTCTTGGAATGAGCAGTTCTTC	CASSLAGQGSWNEQFF
.	TRBV3-1	many	TRBJ2-7	TGTGCCAGCAGCGAACAGGGATTCTCCTACGAGCAGTACTTC	CASSEQGFSYEQYF
.	TRBV7-6	many	TRBJ2-1	TGTGCCAGCAGCTTGTTAGGGGCTAATGAGCAGTTCTTC	CASSLLGANEQFF
.	TRBV10-3	many	TRBJ2-1	TGTGCCATCAGTCGGGACTTTTACAATGAGCAGTTCTTC	CAISRDFYNEQFF
TRBD1	TRBV10-3	many	TRBJ2-6	TGTGCCACACAGGGGGCACACTCCGGGGCCAACGTCCTGACTTTC	CATQGAHSGANVLTF
TRBD1	TRBV27	many	TRBJ1-6	TGTGCCAGCAGTCACAGGGGTACACCCCTCCACTTT	CASSHRGTPLHF
TRBD1	TRBV19	few	TRBJ2-1	TGTGCCACAAATTCCCAGGGGGCCCATGAGCAGTTCTTC	CATNSQGAHEQFF
TRBD2	TRBV20-1	.	TRBJ2-1	TGCAGTGCCCCTATAATGACTAGCGCGGGCAATGAGCAGTTCTTC	CSAPIMTSAGNEQFF
.	TRBV10-2	many	TRBJ1-5	TGCGCCAGCAGTGCAGGGAATCAGCCCCAGCATTTT	CASSAGNQPQHF
TRBD1	TRBV4-2	many	TRBJ2-7	TGTGCCAGCAGCCAAGTAGGCCAGGGGGCCTCCTACGAGCAGTACTTC	CASSQVGQGASYEQYF
.	TRBV7-2	many	TRBJ1-6	TGTGCCAGCAGCCCCCAGTCTCGGTTAGGATCACCCCTCCACTTT	CASSPQSRLGSPLHF
.	TRBV3-1	many	TRBJ1-1	TGTGCCAGCAGTCCTCGGGGAGGGTCGGGCACTGAAGCTTTCTTT	CASSPRGGSGTEAFF
TRBD2	TRBV29-1	.	TRBJ2-1	TGCAGCGCCTATGGACTAGCGGGAGCAAAGGGGAAATACAATGAGCAGTTCTTC	CSAYGLAGAKGKYNEQFF